This entry is about one T cell receptor (beta chain). This clonotype was seen ten or more times. Its antigen remains unidentified. No base qualities exist here, and no much larger clone lies one base off it. The record originates from a study of T cells in Graves' hyperthyroidism and ophthalmopathy (dated by TCRdb to about 2019). As for the study more broadly: Peripheral blood samples were taken at initial diagnosis, before any treatment was given. According to the paper, TCR Vbeta CDR3 sequencing was carried out on approximately 140 peripheral blood samples, which came from fewer than 50 ophthalmopathy, under 80 hyperthyroidism and about 17 progressor patients. For training and testing, the 110 or so patients in the discovery cohort were randomly divided in a 7:3 ratio. A discovery cohort of approximately 97 patients, 43 with Graves' ophthalmopathy and more than 55 with stable Graves' hyperthyroidism, was used to find distinguishing TCR V-J signatures. An independent validation cohort of 18 to 20 hyperthyroidism patients and 17 patients who later progressed to ophthalmopathy tested prospective prediction of ophthalmopathy. After sampling, hyperthyroidism patients received methimazole starting at 30 mg daily, and ophthalmopathy patients received high-dose intravenous methylprednisolone. In several Graves' hyperthyroidism patients, the study also compared T-cell repertoires from thyroid tissue with T-cell repertoires from blood. Points the paper makes about the study in general: A model built on a 13 V-J signature distinguished ophthalmopathy from stable hyperthyroidism, reaching over 85% sensitivity and approximately 81% specificity in cross-validation and 80%/75% in testing. Most expanded thyroid clonotypes (frequency above 0.001) were also detected in blood, a finding suggesting that blood repertoires may reflect thyroid immune responses. No statistical method was used to set the sample size in advance, and investigators knew the group allocation. In validation, progression to ophthalmopathy was predicted by the model with nearly 71% sensitivity and under 85% specificity, a median of about 6.4 months before onset.

The TCR beta CDR3 regions were amplified from the RNA transcripts. The first round of RT-PCR for the TCR CDR3 was performed with the HTBI primer set and the Qiagen OneStep RT-PCR kit. The libraries were constructed in a second round of multiplex PCR and then size-selected and purified. Paired-end sequencing of the libraries was performed with 100 bp reads on an Illumina HiSeq2000. In the source study's methods: SOAPnuke was used to process the raw data, removing reads that contained adapters or uncalled bases, had a mean Phred below 15, or lacked an exact match to the constant primer or identifier. High-quality paired reads were merged using COPE v1.2.5, and each unique nucleotide sequence was defined as a clonotype. Clonotypes were aligned to IMGT TRBV, TRBD and TRBJ reference segments using MiTCR v1.1. The analysis included only V-J combinations with a frequency above 0.0001, which together covered approximately 99% of the repertoires. The TCS score was defined as F50 (clonal expansion) divided by E x V (chaos), with BLOSUM62-based TCRdist calculated between CDR3 peptides within each V-J. Welch's t-statistics and random forest reduced around 520 V-J features to 13, which were used in a naive Bayes classifier (R e1071). TCRdb reprocessing: public reads trimmed at Q25 with fastp, clones called with MiXCR, in-frame beta chains kept. Merged by CDR3 protein, the rows form single entries marked with the most common genes and DNA. These V and J calls originate from TCRdb's pipeline instead of the authors' own analysis. The sample has 300,000 to 450,000 distinct CDR3 sequences on record, around a sixth of them singletons. The ten top clones hold 35% to 45% of the sample.

Moderately to severely active disease, a Clinical Activity Score of at least 3, a NOSPECS grade of at least 4, and a duration under 3 months were present in ophthalmopathy patients. The study excluded patients with uncontrolled infections, other autoimmune diseases, pregnancy or lactation. Diagnoses were based on clinical symptoms, serum thyroxine and TRAb, thyroid ultrasound and orbital computed tomography. PBMCs were isolated from about 10 ml of fresh peripheral blood by Ficoll-Paque density gradient centrifugation. Total RNA was extracted using Trizol reagent, and RNA quality was assessed on an Agilent 2100 Bioanalyzer. V ends up 5 bases short and J 0 bases short, with an unmatched junction base count of 6. The CDR3 numbers 17 residues from cysteine through phenylalanine. CDR3 DNA is the only sequence kept; it has 51 bases, read in frame from the first base. Sequences SGHVS (CDR1) and FQNEAQ (CDR2) are obtained from the germline V gene.

The sequencing sample was made of blood. The sequence links TRBV7-8 to TRBJ1-5; 11 middle bases align to TRBD1. The receptor comes from a man aged 18 to 30 with Graves' ophthalmopathy. The CDR3 loop reads CASSQGQGAYSNQPQHF. The bases are TGTGCCAGCAGCCAAGGACAGGGGGCTTATAGCAATCAGCCCCAGCATTTT.